The present TCR beta chain was sequenced within a study of T cell responses to AZD1222 COVID-19 vaccine. Across the whole study: Second doses that came at about 4 or about 12 weeks were put together. The study, taken as a whole, reports: Rises in breadth and depth of Spike-specific TCRs came after two AZD1222 doses. Repertoire sampling happened only post peak T cell response.

The table came from immunoSEQ multiplex PCR; TCRdb's copy has only in-frame clones and leaves some out. The sample has about 130,000 clones, 88% seen once. A word on this clone: No antigen is known for it.

Unmatched junction bases numbered 5, after V lost 5 bases and J lost 3 bases. CDR1 and CDR2 (germline): SGHTA, FQGTGA. The CDR3 covers 16 residues. This receptor was identified in an adult in good health. The rearrangement links TRBV7-3 to TRBJ2-5, with TRBD2 matching over 14 bases. Specimen: peripheral blood, collected on day 0 of AZD1222 vaccination. The CDR3 DNA reads as TGTGCCAGCAGCCCTGGACTAGCGGGGGGTAAAGAGACCCAGTACTTC. The encoded protein is CASSPGLAGGKETQYF.